What follows are 17 T cell receptor beta chains derived from one specimen sequenced in a study of OX40 agonist ivuxolimab in advanced cancers. Profiling relied on immunoSEQ multiplex PCR, and the TCRdb table lists in-frame clones only, not all of them. The repertoire has tens of thousands of clones, around nine tenths of them found once; the top ten carry 0.76%. The source was CD4+ or CD8+ T cells sorted from blood, collected in a trial of the OX40 agonist ivuxolimab. These receptors originate from an adult with an advanced solid tumor such as melanoma, head and neck, liver or kidney cancer.

This chain uses TRBV5-1 with TRBJ1-1; D is uncertain. Trimming took 4 bases from V and 2 from J, leaving 9 bases between them. Germline V gene data show CDR1 as SGHRS and CDR2 as YFSETQ. The CDR3 runs to 13 residues. The CDR3 DNA reads TGCGCCAGCAGCGTCCCTCCCAACACTGAAGCTTTCTTT. Amino acid sequence: CASSVPPNTEAFF.

This chain connects TRBV28 to TRBJ1-2, with D possibly matching TRBD1 (5 bases). Germline V CDR1 and CDR2: MDHEN, SYDVKM. CDR3 length equals 16 residues. Trimming removed 4 bases from V and 11 bases from J, with 26 bases in between. Here the CDR3 reads CASSSQYGQGLRFYTF. The CDR3, as DNA: TGTGCCAGCAGTTCCCAATACGGTCAGGGCCTAAGATTTTACACCTTC.

The rearrangement links TRBV5-1 to TRBJ2-3, with a weak D call TRBD1 (6 bases). Per germline, CDR1 SGHRS and CDR2 YFSETQ. The CDR3 totals 14 residues. V dropped 0 bases and J dropped 1 base, with 6 bases sitting between them. This CDR3 is CASSLEGGTDTQYF. CDR3 nucleotides: TGCGCCAGCAGCTTGGAGGGGGGCACAGATACGCAGTATTTT.

The chain combines TRBV9 with TRBJ2-1; TRBD2 might be the D (6 bases). The CDR3 runs 18 residues. Germline V gives CDR1 SGDLS, CDR2 YYNGEE. Trimming left V 0 bases short and J 6 bases short, with 22 bases between. CDR3 sequence: CASSVAFRPGRGSNEQFF. CDR3 coding DNA: TGTGCCAGCAGCGTAGCCTTCCGCCCGGGACGGGGGTCCAATGAGCAGTTCTTC. Based on the CDR3 plus reference TRBV9 and TRBJ2-1, the full variable domain is DSGVTQTPKHLITATGQRVTLRCSPRSGDLSVYWYQQSLDQGLQFLIQYYNGEERAKGNILERFSAQQFPDLHSELNLSSLELGDSALYFCASSVAFRPGRGSNEQFFGPGTRLTVL.

This clone was seen just once. The rearrangement joins TRBV30 to TRBJ1-2, with D unclear. This CDR3 has 12 residues. Trimming pared 5 bases from V and 8 bases from J, leaving 15 bases between. Germline-derived CDR1 and CDR2 are GTSNPN and SVGIG (reference sequence). Written as DNA, the CDR3 is TGTGCCTGGGACCACGGGTGGAGGGGCTACACCTTC. Translation gives CAWDHGWRGYTF.

CDR3 bases: TGTGCCAGCAGCTTTAAGGGAGATCAGCCCCAGCATTTT. Translated: CASSFKGDQPQHF. The chain joins TRBV7-2 to TRBJ1-5, with D unclear. This CDR3 region has 13 residues. V gave up 3 bases and J gave up 5 bases, with 8 bases separating them. Germline V gives CDR1 SGHTA, CDR2 FQGNSA.

The chain links TRBV6-5 to TRBJ2-7; D could derive from TRBD1 or TRBD2 (5 bases each). Trimming cost V 5 bases and J 0 bases, with 14 bases left between them. CDR1 and CDR2 from the germline V gene are MNHEY and SVGAGI. There are 15 residues in the CDR3. CDR3 amino acids: CASSREGRSSYEQYF. CDR3 nucleotide sequence: TGTGCCAGCAGTCGCGAGGGACGGAGCTCCTACGAGCAGTACTTC.

The chain has TRBV30 and TRBJ2-4; unclear D gene. The V end was cut by 0 bases, the J end by 0 bases, with 9 bases between. Germline V gene data show CDR1 as GTSNPN and CDR2 as SVGIG (reference sequence). This CDR3 is 15 amino acids long. The DNA of the CDR3 is TGTGCCTGGAGTGTACTCGGGTTAGCCAAAAACATTCAGTACTTC. As protein: CAWSVLGLAKNIQYF.

The chain has TRBV7-6 and TRBJ2-7; D is tentatively TRBD1 or TRBD2 (6 bases each). V shed 4 bases and J shed 10 bases, with 20 bases lying between them. CDR1 and CDR2 (germline): SGHVS, FNYEAQ. The CDR3 extends over 14 amino acids. The CDR3 loop reads CASSYYRKGDSQYF. CDR3 in DNA: TGTGCCAGCAGCTACTATAGGAAGGGGGACTCCCAGTACTTC.

V usage is TRBV7-9 and J usage is TRBJ1-4, with 10 bases aligning to TRBD1. V dropped 4 bases and J dropped 2; count of bases not matched to a gene: 10. Germline-derived CDR1 and CDR2 are SEHNR and FQNEAQ (reference sequence). The CDR3 has 18 residues. The CDR3 nucleotides are TGTGCCAGCAGCTCTGGACAGGGGGAACGAGTGACTAATGAAAAACTGTTTTTT. It specifies CASSSGQGERVTNEKLFF.

This clone was observed a single time. This chain links TRBV6-1 with TRBJ2-7, with D possibly TRBD1 on 7 matching bases. The V gene's germline CDR1 is MNHNS and CDR2 SASEGT. Between the trimmed V and J ends, which lost 6 bases and 2 bases, there was a span of 17 bases. This CDR3 contains 15 residues. CDR3: CASRRGGTETYEQYF. The CDR3, as DNA: TGTGCCAGCAGGAGGGGCGGGACAGAGACCTACGAGCAGTACTTC.

The genes are TRBV28 and TRBJ2-7, with TRBD1 matching 7 bases. CDR1 and CDR2 from the germline V gene are MDHEN and SYDVKM. After removal of 6 bases from V and 2 bases from J, the junction contained 4 bases not matched to a gene. CDR3 length: 13 amino acids. The CDR3 loop is CASRTGTAYEQYF. As DNA, the CDR3 is TGTGCCAGCAGGACCGGGACAGCCTACGAGCAGTACTTC.

The V call is TRBV9, the J call TRBJ1-4, with D perhaps TRBD1 (6 bases). Germline CDR1 SGDLS, CDR2 YYNGEE. V dropped 2 bases and J dropped 3 bases, with 11 bases sitting between them. CDR3 length equals 15 residues. The CDR3 region has the DNA TGTGCCAGCAGCGTCTTTGAGGGGGCTAATGAAAAACTGTTTTTT. Translation gives CASSVFEGANEKLFF.

The gene calls are TRBV13 and TRBJ2-3; 12 bases match TRBD2. This CDR3 comprises 15 residues. The V gene end was trimmed by 4 bases and the J gene end by 6 bases; junction bases not matched to a gene: 5. Germline CDR1 reads PRHDT; CDR2 reads FYEKMQ (reference sequence). CDR3 bases: TGTGCCAGCAGCTCAAGACTAGCGGGAGCGGATACGCAGTATTTT. Translating it yields CASSSRLAGADTQYF.

CDR3 DNA: TGTGCCAGCAGTGGGGGGAAAGGACAGAACGCTTTCAATGAGCAGTTCTTC. Translating gives CASSGGKGQNAFNEQFF. This chain joins TRBV6-4 and TRBJ2-1; TRBD1 might be the D (6 bases). Per germline, CDR1 MRHNA and CDR2 SNTAGT. This CDR3 comprises 17 residues. The V end lost 4 bases, the J end lost 6 bases, and 22 bases lay between the germline ends.

The rearrangement links TRBV9 to TRBJ1-4, with D unresolved. Trimming pared 2 bases from V and 8 bases from J, leaving 10 bases between. The germline V gene has CDR1 SGDLS and CDR2 YYNGEE. The CDR3 extends over 13 amino acids. CDR3 residues: CASSVGMEEKLFF. CDR3 sequence (DNA): TGTGCCAGCAGCGTGGGCATGGAGGAAAAACTGTTTTTT.

The table lists this clone with a few counts. The V and J genes are TRBV6-1 and TRBJ1-6; TRBD1 is a possible D gene (5 bases). The CDR3 runs 14 residues. With 3 bases removed from V and 6 bases from J, the gap between germline ends came to 9 bases. Germline V gene data show CDR1 as MNHNS and CDR2 as SASEGT. In DNA form, the CDR3 reads TGTGCCAGCAGTGATTCCGGGGGTAATTCACCCCTCCACTTT. This sequence encodes CASSDSGGNSPLHF.